The 28 T cell receptor beta chains in this list originate from one sample, sequenced in a study of cytomegalovirus exposure and HLA in healthy donors. The PCR employed 60 Vbeta primers together with 13 Jbeta primers. TCRdb's table, derived via immunoSEQ multiplex PCR, lists solely in-frame clones and lacks some. The top ten hold under 0.8% of the sample, which has about 150,000 clones, almost 80% seen once. The material sequenced was PBMCs. These receptors all stem from a male donor in good health and CMV-seronegative.

The chain carries TRBV18 and TRBJ2-7; possible D gene TRBD1, 6 bases. Per the germline V gene, CDR1 is KGHSH and CDR2 is LQKENI. CDR3 length: 14 amino acids. The ends were cut back, 5 bases at V and 2 bases at J, with 13 bases in the middle. Here the CDR3 reads CASSMWGPPYEQYF. The CDR3 coding sequence is TGTGCCAGCTCAATGTGGGGGCCACCCTACGAGCAGTACTTC. The full variable domain, in which reference TRBV18 and TRBJ2-7 provide the parts outside the CDR3, is NAGVMQNPRHLVRRRGQEARLRCSPMKGHSHVYWYRQLPEEGLKFMVYLQKENIIDESGMPKERFSAEFPKEGPSILRIQQVVRGDSAAYFCASSMWGPPYEQYFGPGTRLTVT.

This clone has a handful of counts. V is TRBV6-1 and J is TRBJ1-1, with 7 bases matching TRBD1. The CDR3 runs to 13 residues. Germline CDR1 and CDR2: MNHNS and SASEGT. Germline trimming cut 6 bases from V and 4 bases from J; bases unmatched to any gene: 5. The CDR3 DNA is TGTGCCAGCAGGGAGGCAGGGGGCACTGAAGCTTTCTTT. Amino acid sequence: CASREAGGTEAFF.

J is TRBJ2-2 and V is TRBV14; 10 bases agree with TRBD1. With V trimmed by 7 bases and J by 5 bases, 7 bases remained unmatched. Germline CDR1 reads SGHDN; CDR2 reads FVKESK. The CDR3 loop spans 15 amino acids. The CDR3 protein is CASTYMGQGTGELFF. The CDR3 DNA is TGTGCCAGCACCTACATGGGACAGGGGACCGGGGAGCTGTTTTTT.

The V call is TRBV19, the J call TRBJ1-2; D ambiguous. V was trimmed by 4 bases and J by 6 bases, leaving 12 bases between them. CDR1 and CDR2 (germline): LNHDA, SQIVND (reference sequence). This CDR3 region has 13 residues. CDR3 bases: TGTGCCAGTAGTACCCTTAACTCGAATGGCTACACCTTC. Translated: CASSTLNSNGYTF.

This chain joins TRBV14 and TRBJ2-7, with 7 positions matching TRBD1. The CDR3 has 14 amino acids. Losses at the gene ends were 4 bases for V and 3 bases for J; bases not matched to a gene: 6. Germline assignment: CDR1 SGHDN and CDR2 FVKESK. CDR3 sequence reads: CASSPRDSLYEQYF. CDR3 DNA sequence: TGTGCCAGCAGCCCCCGGGACAGCCTCTACGAGCAGTACTTC.

The V and J genes are TRBV7-2 and TRBJ2-7; D is perhaps TRBD1 (5 bases). The V and J ends lost 1 base and 4 bases respectively, with 14 bases between them. CDR1 and CDR2 from the germline V gene are SGHTA and FQGNSA. The CDR3 sequence is 15 residues long. As DNA, the CDR3 is TGTGCCAGCAGCTTAGGCCAGGGAATAGGTTACGAGCAGTACTTC. As protein: CASSLGQGIGYEQYF.

In DNA, the CDR3 is TGCAGTCTAGGGGGGGAAGAGACCCAGTACTTC. It is translated as CSLGGEETQYF. The chain joins TRBV20-1 to TRBJ2-5; D is possibly TRBD2 (7 bases). V was pared by 8 bases and J by 3 bases, with 10 bases between. The CDR3 has 11 amino acids. CDR1 and CDR2 from the germline V gene are DFQATT and SNEGSKA (reference sequence).

This clone was picked up a small number of times. A read error may produce the germline difference seen at one junction end. The chain recombines TRBV7-9 with TRBJ2-6; TRBD1 agrees at 8 bases. This CDR3 contains 17 residues. Germline V lookup: CDR1 SEHNR, CDR2 FQNEAQ (reference sequence). CDR3 in amino acids: CSSSFGTGGTGANVLTF. CDR3 in DNA: TGTTCCAGCAGCTTTGGTACAGGGGGTACTGGGGCCAACGTCCTGACTTTC.

This clone was found once. The chain employs TRBV2 and TRBJ2-5, with 13 bases fitting TRBD2. The J call may be wrong; the DNA end is better matched by TRBJ2-7. The CDR3 totals 16 residues. CDR1 and CDR2 (germline): SNHLY, FYNNEI. The chain's CDR3 is CASRLAGGPRSYEQYF. CDR3 DNA sequence: TGTGCCAGCCGACTAGCGGGGGGACCCCGCTCCTACGAGCAGTACTTC.

The gene calls are TRBV7-2 and TRBJ2-1; 15 bases are a match to TRBD2. The CDR3 has 16 amino acids. Trimming took 2 bases from V and 9 from J; bases not matched to a gene: 5. Germline-derived CDR1 and CDR2 are SGHTA and FQGNSA. CDR3 bases: TGTGCCAGCAGCTTACGGTCGGGACTAGCGGGAGGTGAGCAGTTCTTC. Protein product: CASSLRSGLAGGEQFF. Supplemented by reference TRBV7-2 and TRBJ2-1, the full variable domain reads GAGVSQSPSNKVTEKGKDVELRCDPISGHTALYWYRQSLGQGLEFLIYFQGNSAPDKSGLPSDRFSAERTGGSVSTLTIQRTQQEDSAVYLCASSLRSGLAGGEQFFGPGTRLTVL.

The chain joins TRBV5-6 to TRBJ1-1; no clear D gene. Trimming removed 0 bases from V and 1 base from J, with 4 bases in between. Germline V CDR1 and CDR2: SGHDT, YYEEEE. The CDR3 runs 13 residues. Here the CDR3 DNA reads TGTGCCAGCAGCTTGGGCAGGAACACTGAAGCTTTCTTT. Translated, it gives CASSLGRNTEAFF. Looking up the rest from reference TRBV5-6 and TRBJ1-1 gives the full variable domain: DAGVTQSPTHLIKTRGQQVTLRCSPKSGHDTVSWYQQALGQGPQFIFQYYEEEERQRGNFPDRFSGHQFPNYSSELNVNALLLGDSALYLCASSLGRNTEAFFGQGTRLTVV.

The chain links TRBV7-2 to TRBJ1-2; possible D gene TRBD1, 6 bases. Deletions cut 4 bases from V and 0 bases from J, with 6 bases between. This CDR3 contains 13 residues. Germline CDR1 and CDR2: SGHTA and FQGNSA. CDR3 amino acids: CASSWTANYGYTF. DNA of the CDR3: TGTGCCAGCAGCTGGACAGCTAACTATGGCTACACCTTC.

A single count supports this clone. J is TRBJ2-2 and V is TRBV2, with TRBD1 matching 8 bases. The germline gives CDR1 SNHLY, CDR2 FYNNEI. This CDR3 comprises 15 residues. V dropped 3 bases and J dropped 3; count of bases not matched to a gene: 3. CDR3 in DNA: TGTGCCAGCAGTGACCAGGGGGCGGACACCGGGGAGCTGTTTTTT. Translated: CASSDQGADTGELFF.

The chain combines TRBV4-3 with TRBJ2-7; D is possibly TRBD2 (5 bases). From germline, CDR1 is LGHNA and CDR2 YSLEER. The CDR3 runs to 13 residues. Trimming pared 1 base from V and 5 bases from J, leaving 9 bases between. CDR3: CASSQGKEDEQYF. The CDR3 nucleotides read TGCGCCAGCAGCCAAGGGAAGGAGGACGAGCAGTACTTC.

V and J are TRBV15 and TRBJ2-4, with 8 bases that match TRBD2. V shed 0 bases, J shed 8 bases, and the junction held 12 bases outside the gene matches. CDR1 is LNHNV and CDR2 is YYDKDF in the germline V gene (reference sequence). CDR3 size: 17 residues. As DNA, the CDR3 is TGTGCCACCAGCAGAGAAAATTTAGCGGGGCAAAGGGACATTCAGTACTTC. Residues: CATSRENLAGQRDIQYF. The entire variable domain, with the rest obtained from reference TRBV15 and TRBJ2-4, is as follows: DAMVIQNPRYQVTQFGKPVTLSCSQTLNHNVMYWYQQKSSQAPKLLFHYYDKDFNNEADTPDNFQSRRPNTSFCFLDIRSPGLGDTAMYLCATSRENLAGQRDIQYFGAGTRLSVL.

The V call is TRBV9, the J call TRBJ2-1, with D possibly matching TRBD2 (5 bases). Trimming shortened V by 4 bases and J by 8 bases, and 16 bases separated the two germline ends. CDR1 is SGDLS, CDR2 YYNGEE, per germline. The CDR3 spans 14 residues. The CDR3 DNA reads TGTGCCAGCAGCCCCAACTCGGGATACTATGAGCAGTTCTTC. Translated, it gives CASSPNSGYYEQFF.

This chain joins TRBV6-5 and TRBJ2-1, with 8 bases aligning to TRBD1. CDR3 length: 14 amino acids. CDR1 is MNHEY and CDR2 is SVGAGI in the germline V gene. V was clipped by 5 bases and J by 6 bases; unmatched bases: 6. The CDR3: CASSGSDRVNEQFF. The CDR3 DNA sequence: TGTGCCAGCAGTGGCTCGGACAGGGTCAATGAGCAGTTCTTC.

The sample holds one count of this clone. The junction departs from the called germline gene at one end, perhaps through a read error. The rearrangement uses TRBV7-9 and TRBJ2-7; TRBD2 is a possible D gene (6 bases). This CDR3 has 11 amino acids. Germline V gene sequence: CDR1 SEHNR, CDR2 FQNEAQ (reference sequence). The CDR3 DNA sequence: TGTTCCAGCAGCTCGGAGGGGTTTGGGTACTTC. It specifies CSSSSEGFGYF.

The chain has TRBV29-1 and TRBJ1-2; the match to TRBD1 covers 10 bases. V was clipped by 5 bases and J by 1 base; unmatched bases: 1. Germline CDR1 SQVTM, CDR2 ANQGSEA. The CDR3 is 13 amino acids. CDR3 nucleotide sequence: TGCAGCGTTAGGACAGGGGGTAACTATGGCTACACCTTC. Encoded protein: CSVRTGGNYGYTF.

V usage is TRBV11-3 and J usage is TRBJ1-2; D may be TRBD1 (6 bases). The germline V gene encodes CDR1 SGHNT and CDR2 YENEEA. Trimming removed 5 bases at V and 8 bases at J, with 21 bases between. The CDR3 has 15 residues. The CDR3 DNA is TGTGCCAGCAGCCGACACAATACCGGGACAACCGGCTACACCTTC. Encoded protein: CASSRHNTGTTGYTF.

This sequence joins TRBV5-4 and TRBJ2-7; 7 bases line up with TRBD1. The CDR3 has 13 amino acids. V shed 0 bases and J 5 bases; nucleotides not matched to a gene: 2. From germline, CDR1 is SGHNT and CDR2 YYREEE (reference sequence). The CDR3 region has the DNA TGTGCCAGCAGCTTGGATAGGGGGCACGAGCAGTACTTC. Translating gives CASSLDRGHEQYF.

V usage is TRBV29-1 and J usage is TRBJ2-5; the match to TRBD1 covers 8 bases. The length of the CDR3 is 16 residues. Germline V CDR1 and CDR2: SQVTM, ANQGSEA. Trimming took 2 bases from V and 1 from J; bases not matched to a gene: 9. The CDR3 DNA reads as TGCAGCGTTGAATTGTTTACGGACAGGGCCCAAGAGACCCAGTACTTC. Protein: CSVELFTDRAQETQYF.

The chain joins TRBV7-6 to TRBJ2-5; TRBD1 aligns across 8 bases. Germline assignment: CDR1 SGHVS and CDR2 FNYEAQ. This CDR3 spans 14 amino acids. The ends lost 4 bases at V and 3 bases at J; junction bases unmatched: 4. The CDR3 DNA reads TGTGCCAGCAGCTCGAACAGGGGGGAAGAGACCCAGTACTTC. Amino acid sequence: CASSSNRGEETQYF.

The chain joins TRBV29-1 to TRBJ2-7, with D hard to call. Germline V gene data show CDR1 as SQVTM and CDR2 as ANQGSEA. The germline V and J ends were trimmed by 2 bases and 5 bases, with 10 bases remaining between them. The CDR3 is made up of 12 amino acids. DNA of the CDR3: TGCAGCGTTGAACAGCAGGCCCACGAGCAGTACTTC. This sequence encodes CSVEQQAHEQYF.

The rearrangement uses TRBV5-4 and TRBJ2-7; the match to TRBD1 covers 8 bases. The V and J ends lost 3 bases and 1 base, in that order; junction bases with no gene match: 6. CDR3 length: 15 residues. CDR1 and CDR2 from the germline V gene are SGHNT and YYREEE (reference sequence). The CDR3 coding sequence is TGTGCCAGCAGCTACAGAGGACAGGGATCCTACGAGCAGTACTTC. This sequence encodes CASSYRGQGSYEQYF. Filled out from reference TRBV5-4 and TRBJ2-7, the complete variable domain reads ETGVTQSPTHLIKTRGQQVTLRCSSQSGHNTVSWYQQALGQGPQFIFQYYREEENGRGNFPPRFSGLQFPNYSSELNVNALELDDSALYLCASSYRGQGSYEQYFGPGTRLTVT.

The chain is built from TRBV7-2 and TRBJ2-1, with 9 bases fitting TRBD2. Germline values: CDR1 SGHTA, CDR2 FQGNSA. V trimming: 5 bases; J trimming: 1 base; junction bases outside the gene matches: 3. This CDR3 contains 15 residues. CDR3 nucleotide sequence: TGTGCCAGCAGCCCGCTAGCGGGATCCTACAATGAGCAGTTCTTC. Translation gives CASSPLAGSYNEQFF. Based on the CDR3 plus reference TRBV7-2 and TRBJ2-1, the full variable domain is GAGVSQSPSNKVTEKGKDVELRCDPISGHTALYWYRQSLGQGLEFLIYFQGNSAPDKSGLPSDRFSAERTGGSVSTLTIQRTQQEDSAVYLCASSPLAGSYNEQFFGPGTRLTVL.

The J gene is TRBJ1-1, the V gene TRBV6-1, with D possibly matching TRBD1 (5 bases). CDR1 MNHNS and CDR2 SASEGT come from the germline V gene. The CDR3 sequence is 12 residues long. With 4 bases removed from V and 11 bases from J, the gap between germline ends came to 14 bases. CDR3 sequence: CASSADSSLAFF. DNA of the CDR3: TGTGCCAGCAGTGCAGACAGCTCGCTGGCTTTCTTT.

This chain joins TRBV5-1 and TRBJ2-1; the D is unclear. There are 17 residues in the CDR3. The V and J ends lost 5 bases and 0 bases respectively, with 18 bases between them. Germline loops: CDR1 SGHRS, CDR2 YFSETQ. CDR3 nucleotides: TGCGCCAGCAGTTCCCGCCCAGCGTCGAGCTCCTACAATGAGCAGTTCTTC. It is translated as CASSSRPASSSYNEQFF.